Given below is one T cell receptor delta chain in context. Antigen unknown. A far larger clone is one base from this, pointing to a likely read error. This specimen includes other DNA sequences encoding the same CDR3. This sample was taken from a study of DNA immune sequencing with unique molecular identifiers. Study-level information: γδ T cells were magnetically enriched from buffy coats; genomic DNA was sequenced. Roughly 0.1 ug enriched γδ T-cell DNA was sequenced versus approximately 0.92 ug non-enriched DNA. Study findings and constraints: Healthy donor TRD clonotypes most often used TRDV2 joined to TRDJ1.

Germline V CDR1 and CDR2: GEAIGNYY, EKD. CDR3 length equals 17 residues. Primers for all 8 TRDV and 4 TRDJ genes amplified genomic DNA in 32-plex. In about 3 barcoding PCR cycles, molecules received a 12-nucleotide UMI, then adapter PCR followed. TCRdb re-called the multiplex PCR reads with CATT. Counted here are 4,000 to 6,000 delta-chain clones, approximately 11% occurring once; the ten biggest clones make up approximately 53%. This chain uses TRDV2 with TRDJ1, with 11 bases identical to TRDD3. Sequencing used gamma-delta T cells enriched from blood buffy coat, or unenriched PBMCs (not recorded which). The origin of this receptor is a human donor in good health. The DNA of the CDR3 is TGTGCATGTGACTCGCTGATGGGGGATACGGACACCGATAAACTCATCTTT. Protein sequence: CACDSLMGDTDTDKLIF.